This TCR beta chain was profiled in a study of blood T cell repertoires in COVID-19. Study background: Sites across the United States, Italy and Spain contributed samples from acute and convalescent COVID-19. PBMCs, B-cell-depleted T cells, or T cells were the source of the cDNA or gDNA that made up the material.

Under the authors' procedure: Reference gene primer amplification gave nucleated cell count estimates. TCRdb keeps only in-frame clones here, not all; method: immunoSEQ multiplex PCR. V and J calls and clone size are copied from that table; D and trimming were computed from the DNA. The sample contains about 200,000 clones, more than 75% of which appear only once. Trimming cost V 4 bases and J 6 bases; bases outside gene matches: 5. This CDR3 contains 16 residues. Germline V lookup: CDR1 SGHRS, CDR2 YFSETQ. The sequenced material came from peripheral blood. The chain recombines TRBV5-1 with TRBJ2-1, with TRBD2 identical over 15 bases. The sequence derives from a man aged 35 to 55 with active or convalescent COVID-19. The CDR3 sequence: CASSAGLAGGSNEQFF. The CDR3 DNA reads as TGCGCCAGCAGCGCCGGACTAGCGGGAGGGAGCAATGAGCAGTTCTTC. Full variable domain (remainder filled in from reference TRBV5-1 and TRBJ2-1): KAGVTQTPRYLIKTRGQQVTLSCSPISGHRSVSWYQQTPGQGLQFLFEYFSETQRNKGNFPGRFSGRQFSNSRSEMNVSTLELGDSALYLCASSAGLAGGSNEQFFGPGTRLTVL.